What follows describes a single TCR beta chain. The sample holds a few counts of this clonotype. The antigen it binds to is not known. Base qualities are not recorded, but no much larger clone differs from it by a single base. The CDR3 contains 15 residues, cysteine and phenylalanine counted. The read is trimmed to its CDR3 DNA, 45 bases read in frame from base 1. Based on the germline V gene (reference sequence), the CDR1 and CDR2 sequences are SEHNR and FQNEAQ. A distance of 14 bases separates the germline ends of V and J, which lose 3 bases and 3 bases respectively. The sample belongs to a study of blood T cells in healthy people across ages (dated by TCRdb to about 2015). As for the study more broadly: In model experiments, template switching captured roughly one uniquely barcoded TCR beta cDNA molecule for every two T cells. Using deep sequencing normalized with unique cDNA molecular identifiers, the study measured how TCR beta repertoire diversity changes with age. The donors were split into four age groups: young (average 16 years), middle-aged (39), aged (over 55) and long-lived (over 75). To avoid experimental bias, donors of different ages were spread randomly across the sequencing lanes. Two additional independent replicas of 1 million unique cDNA reads from the same blood draw were analyzed for two donors (one aged 18 to 29 and one aged 80 or older).

Overall results and qualifications from the work: The CMV infection status of donors was not known, potentially confounding age-related changes in expanded clonotypes. Compared with the aged group, the long-lived group had more naive CD4+ T cells, fewer expanded clones and increased TCR diversity, a pattern suggesting age selection. Observed TCR beta diversity per million T cells fell roughly linearly with age, and a significant reduction was already apparent by age about 36. Since profiling was done on bulk unsorted PBMCs, naive and antigen-experienced compartments could not be conclusively compared. Observed TCR beta diversity correlated strongly with the percentage of naive T cells measured by flow cytometry. Estimates of total diversity from one million sequenced T cells were regarded as lower bounds and underestimates.

Systemically healthy Caucasian individuals from Russia, over 30 in total and aged roughly 6 to 95 years, were included as donors. About 10 milliliters of peripheral blood were drawn from each donor into EDTA-treated Vacutainer tubes. Ficoll-Paque density-gradient centrifugation was used to isolate PBMCs, with at least 7 million obtained per sample. Trizol reagent was used to extract total RNA from the PBMCs, yielding at least 5.5 micrograms per sample. Naive CD45RAhigh/CD27high T cell percentages were measured by flow cytometry on a PBMC aliquot from every donor. The library was produced with 5' RACE. TCRdb records Illumina HiSeq 2500 as the sequencer. A second PCR of 7 to 11 cycles was run with a J-beta primer mix and a sample-barcoded 5' primer. A template-switch 5' adaptor carrying 12 random nucleotides introduced a unique molecular identifier onto each TCR beta cDNA molecule. Each sample yielded at least 3 million CDR3-containing paired-end reads. First-strand cDNA was synthesized from all RNA with the Mint cDNA synthesis kit, primed by a TRBC-specific oligonucleotide. All cDNA was treated with uracil-DNA glycosylase and then went through a first 18-cycle PCR with the universal primers M1SS and BC2_uni_R. Concerning the study's data processing: Each sample was normalized by randomly selecting 1 million high-quality reads, each carrying a distinct molecular identifier. Reads sharing molecular identifiers were discarded rather than binned into consensus sequences. MiTCR, run with a Q25 quality threshold and the strictest error-elimination algorithm, handled CDR3 identification, clonotype clustering and error correction. A nonparametric unseen species model using Euler transformation provided a lower-bound estimate of total TCR beta diversity. TCRdb passed the public sequencing reads through fastp at Q25 and MiXCR, retaining productive beta sequences. Merged by CDR3 protein, the rows form single entries marked with the most common genes and DNA. The V and J calls follow TCRdb's processing rather than the paper's. Recorded for this sample are 650,000 to 1,000,000 distinct CDR3 sequences; around half of them occurred a single time. The ten most abundant clones make up around a sixth of the sample.

The clonotype was recovered from a man older than 75 in good health. Rearrangement joined TRBV7-9 to TRBJ2-5; D gene: possibly TRBD1, on 6 matching bases. Sequencing input: blood. The CDR3 region has the sequence CASSFHRWTEETQYF. The DNA sequence is TGTGCCAGCAGCTTCCACCGCTGGACAGAAGAGACCCAGTACTTC.